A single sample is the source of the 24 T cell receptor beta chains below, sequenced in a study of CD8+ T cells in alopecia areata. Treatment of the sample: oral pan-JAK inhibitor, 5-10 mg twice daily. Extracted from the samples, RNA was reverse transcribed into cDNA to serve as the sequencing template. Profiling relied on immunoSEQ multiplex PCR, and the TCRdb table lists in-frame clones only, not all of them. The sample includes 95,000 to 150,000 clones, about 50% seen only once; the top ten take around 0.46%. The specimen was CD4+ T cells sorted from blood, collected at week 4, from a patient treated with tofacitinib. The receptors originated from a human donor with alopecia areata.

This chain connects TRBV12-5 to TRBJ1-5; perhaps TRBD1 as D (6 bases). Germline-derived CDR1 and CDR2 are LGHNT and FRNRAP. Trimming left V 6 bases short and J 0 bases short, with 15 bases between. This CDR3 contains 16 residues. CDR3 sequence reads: CASGRDRNYSNQPQHF. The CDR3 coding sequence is TGTGCTAGTGGCCGTGACAGGAATTATAGCAATCAGCCCCAGCATTTT.

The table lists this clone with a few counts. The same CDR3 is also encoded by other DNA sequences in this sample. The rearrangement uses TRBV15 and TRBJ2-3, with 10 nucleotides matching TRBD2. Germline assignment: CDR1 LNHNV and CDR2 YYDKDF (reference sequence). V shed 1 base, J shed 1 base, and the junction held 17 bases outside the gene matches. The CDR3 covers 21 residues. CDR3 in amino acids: CATSRVPPRLAGWSGTDTQYF. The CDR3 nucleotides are TGTGCCACCAGCAGAGTCCCCCCGCGACTAGCGGGCTGGAGTGGCACAGATACGCAGTATTTT.

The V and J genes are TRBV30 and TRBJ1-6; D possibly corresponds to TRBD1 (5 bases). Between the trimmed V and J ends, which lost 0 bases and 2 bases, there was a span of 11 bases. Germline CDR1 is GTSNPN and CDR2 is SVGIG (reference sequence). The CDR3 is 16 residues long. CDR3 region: CAWSVLGAPYNSPLHF. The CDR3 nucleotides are TGTGCCTGGAGTGTACTAGGGGCGCCCTATAATTCACCCCTCCACTTT.

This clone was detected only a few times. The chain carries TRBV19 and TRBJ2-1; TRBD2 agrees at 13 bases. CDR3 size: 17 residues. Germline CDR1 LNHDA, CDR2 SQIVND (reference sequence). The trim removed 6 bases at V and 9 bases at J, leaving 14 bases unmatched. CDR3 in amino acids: CASRSSGTSGERGEQFF. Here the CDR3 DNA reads TGTGCCAGTAGATCCTCCGGGACTAGCGGGGAGAGGGGTGAGCAGTTCTTC. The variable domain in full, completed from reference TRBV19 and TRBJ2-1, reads DGGITQSPKYLFRKEGQNVTLSCEQNLNHDAMYWYRQDPGQGLRLIYYSQIVNDFQKGDIAEGYSVSREKKESFPLTVTSAQKNPTAFYLCASRSSGTSGERGEQFFGPGTRLTVL.

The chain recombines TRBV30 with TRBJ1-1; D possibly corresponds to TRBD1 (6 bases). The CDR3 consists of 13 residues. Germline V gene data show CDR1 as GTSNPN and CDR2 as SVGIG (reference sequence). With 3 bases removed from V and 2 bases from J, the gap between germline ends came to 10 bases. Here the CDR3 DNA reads TGTGCCTGGAGCCGGGGGGCAAACACTGAAGCTTTCTTT. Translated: CAWSRGANTEAFF. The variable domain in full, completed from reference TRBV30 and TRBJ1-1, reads SQTIHQWPATLVQPVGSPLSLECTVEGTSNPNLYWYRQAAGRGLQLLFYSVGIGQISSEVPQNLSASRPQDRQFILSSKKLLLSDSGFYLCAWSRGANTEAFFGQGTRLTVV.

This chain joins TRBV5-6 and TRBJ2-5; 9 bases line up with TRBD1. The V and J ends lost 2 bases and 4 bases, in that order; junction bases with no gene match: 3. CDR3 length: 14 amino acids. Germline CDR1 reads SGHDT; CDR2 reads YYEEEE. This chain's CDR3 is CASSLWTGAETQYF. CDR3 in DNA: TGTGCCAGCAGCTTATGGACAGGGGCAGAGACCCAGTACTTC.

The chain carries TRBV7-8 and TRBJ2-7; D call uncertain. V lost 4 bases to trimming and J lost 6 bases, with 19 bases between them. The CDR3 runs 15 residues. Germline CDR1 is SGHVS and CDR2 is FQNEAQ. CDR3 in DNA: TGTGCCAGCAGCTCGGTGGCCGGGCCCCTGGGCGAGCAGTACTTC. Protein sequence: CASSSVAGPLGEQYF.

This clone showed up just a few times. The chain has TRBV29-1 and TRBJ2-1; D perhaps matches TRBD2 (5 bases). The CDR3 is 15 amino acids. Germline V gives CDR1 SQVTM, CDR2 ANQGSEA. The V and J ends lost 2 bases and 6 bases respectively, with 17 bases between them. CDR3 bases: TGCAGCGTTGAATCACCGGGATCAGGCGCCAATGAGCAGTTCTTC. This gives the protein CSVESPGSGANEQFF.

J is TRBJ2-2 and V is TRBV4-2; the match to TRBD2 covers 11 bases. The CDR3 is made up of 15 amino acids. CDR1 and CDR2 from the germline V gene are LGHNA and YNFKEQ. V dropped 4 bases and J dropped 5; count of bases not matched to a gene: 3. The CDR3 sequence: CASSRLAGTTGELFF. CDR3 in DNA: TGTGCCAGCAGCCGACTAGCGGGAACAACCGGGGAGCTGTTTTTT.

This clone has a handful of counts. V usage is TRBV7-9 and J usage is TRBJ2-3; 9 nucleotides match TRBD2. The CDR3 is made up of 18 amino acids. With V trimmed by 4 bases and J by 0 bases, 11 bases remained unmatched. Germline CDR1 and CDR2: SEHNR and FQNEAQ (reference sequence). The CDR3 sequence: CASSSRVAGATSTDTQYF. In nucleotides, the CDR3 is TGTGCCAGCAGCTCTCGGGTAGCGGGGGCCACTAGCACAGATACGCAGTATTTT.

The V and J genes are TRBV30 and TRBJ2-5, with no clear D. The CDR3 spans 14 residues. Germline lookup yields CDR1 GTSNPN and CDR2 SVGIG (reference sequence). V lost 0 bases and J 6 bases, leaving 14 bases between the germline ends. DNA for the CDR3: TGTGCCTGGAGTGTACGGAAGAGAAGGCAGACCCAGTACTTC. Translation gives CAWSVRKRRQTQYF.

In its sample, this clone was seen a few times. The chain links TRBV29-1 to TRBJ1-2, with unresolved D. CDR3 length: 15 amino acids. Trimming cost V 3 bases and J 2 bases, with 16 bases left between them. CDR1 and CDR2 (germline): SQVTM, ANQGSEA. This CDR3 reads CSVDYRLSQNYGYTF. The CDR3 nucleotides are TGCAGCGTTGATTATCGCTTGTCACAAAACTATGGCTACACCTTC.

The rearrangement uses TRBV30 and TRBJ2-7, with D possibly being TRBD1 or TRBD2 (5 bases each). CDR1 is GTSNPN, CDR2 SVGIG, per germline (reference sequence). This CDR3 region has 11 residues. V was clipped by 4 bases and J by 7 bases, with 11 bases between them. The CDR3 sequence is CAWTGPVEQYF. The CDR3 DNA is TGTGCCTGGACGGGACCGGTGGAGCAGTACTTC.

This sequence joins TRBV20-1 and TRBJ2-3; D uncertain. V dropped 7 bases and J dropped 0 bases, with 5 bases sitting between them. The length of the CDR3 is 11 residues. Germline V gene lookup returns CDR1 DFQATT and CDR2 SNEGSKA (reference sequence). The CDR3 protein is CSGRSTDTQYF. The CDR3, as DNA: TGCAGTGGAAGAAGCACAGATACGCAGTATTTT.

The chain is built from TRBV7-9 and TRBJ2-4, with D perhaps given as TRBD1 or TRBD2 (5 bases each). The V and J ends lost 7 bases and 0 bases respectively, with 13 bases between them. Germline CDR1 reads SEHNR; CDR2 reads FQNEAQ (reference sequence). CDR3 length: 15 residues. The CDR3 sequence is CASTRDQLAKNIQYF. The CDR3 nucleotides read TGTGCCAGCACCCGGGACCAGCTAGCCAAAAACATTCAGTACTTC.

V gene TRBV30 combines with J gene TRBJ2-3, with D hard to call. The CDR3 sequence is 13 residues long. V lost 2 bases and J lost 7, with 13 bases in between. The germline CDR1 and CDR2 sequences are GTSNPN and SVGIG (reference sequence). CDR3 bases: TGTGCCTGGAGTCGCGACCATAGACATACGCAGTATTTT. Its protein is CAWSRDHRHTQYF.

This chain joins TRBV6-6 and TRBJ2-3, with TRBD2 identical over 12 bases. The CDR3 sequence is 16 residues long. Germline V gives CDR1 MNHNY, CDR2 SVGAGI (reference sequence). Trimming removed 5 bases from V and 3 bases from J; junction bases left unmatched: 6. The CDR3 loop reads CASSAKTSGRTDTQYF. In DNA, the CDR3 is TGTGCCAGCAGTGCCAAAACTAGCGGGAGGACAGATACGCAGTATTTT.

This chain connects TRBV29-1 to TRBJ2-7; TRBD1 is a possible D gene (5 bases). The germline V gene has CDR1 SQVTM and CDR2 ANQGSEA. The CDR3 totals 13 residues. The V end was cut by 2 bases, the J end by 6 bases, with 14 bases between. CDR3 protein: CSVEIQGQSEQYF. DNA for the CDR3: TGCAGCGTTGAAATCCAGGGCCAAAGCGAGCAGTACTTC.

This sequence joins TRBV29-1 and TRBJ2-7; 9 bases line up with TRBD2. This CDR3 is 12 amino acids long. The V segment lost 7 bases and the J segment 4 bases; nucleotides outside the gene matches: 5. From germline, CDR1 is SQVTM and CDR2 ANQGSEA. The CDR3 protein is CSGKTSGYEQYF. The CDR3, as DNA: TGCAGCGGTAAGACTAGCGGTTACGAGCAGTACTTC.

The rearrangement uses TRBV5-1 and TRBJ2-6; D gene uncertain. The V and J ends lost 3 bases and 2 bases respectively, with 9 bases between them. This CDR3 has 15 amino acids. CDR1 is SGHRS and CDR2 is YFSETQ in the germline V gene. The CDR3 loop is CASSSHVAGANVLTF. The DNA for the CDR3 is TGCGCCAGCAGCTCCCATGTGGCTGGGGCCAACGTCCTGACTTTC.

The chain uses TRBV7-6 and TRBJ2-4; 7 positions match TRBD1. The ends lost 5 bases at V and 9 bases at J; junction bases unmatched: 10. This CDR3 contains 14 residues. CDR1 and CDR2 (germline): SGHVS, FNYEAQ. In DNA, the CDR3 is TGTGCCAGCAGCCCCCAACAGGGGCCGGGCATTCAGTACTTC. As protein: CASSPQQGPGIQYF.

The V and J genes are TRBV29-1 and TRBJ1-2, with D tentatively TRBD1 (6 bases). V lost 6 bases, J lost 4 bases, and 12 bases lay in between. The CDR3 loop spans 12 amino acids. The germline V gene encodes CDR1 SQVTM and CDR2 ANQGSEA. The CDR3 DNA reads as TGCAGCGTAGGGGGACCTCGCTATGGCTACACCTTC. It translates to CSVGGPRYGYTF.

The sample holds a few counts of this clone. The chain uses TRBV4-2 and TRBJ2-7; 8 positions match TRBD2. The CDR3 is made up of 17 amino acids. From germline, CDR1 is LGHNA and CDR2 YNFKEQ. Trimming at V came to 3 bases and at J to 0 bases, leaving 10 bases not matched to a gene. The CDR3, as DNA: TGTGCCAGCAGCCACGGAAGACTAGCGACTAGCTCCTACGAGCAGTACTTC. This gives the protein CASSHGRLATSSYEQYF.

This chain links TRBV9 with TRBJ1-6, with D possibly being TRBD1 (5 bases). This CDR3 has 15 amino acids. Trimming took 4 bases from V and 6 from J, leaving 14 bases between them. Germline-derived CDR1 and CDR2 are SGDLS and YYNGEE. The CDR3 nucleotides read TGTGCCAGCAGCTCCTCGGGGGACGGTAATTCACCCCTCCACTTT. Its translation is CASSSSGDGNSPLHF.